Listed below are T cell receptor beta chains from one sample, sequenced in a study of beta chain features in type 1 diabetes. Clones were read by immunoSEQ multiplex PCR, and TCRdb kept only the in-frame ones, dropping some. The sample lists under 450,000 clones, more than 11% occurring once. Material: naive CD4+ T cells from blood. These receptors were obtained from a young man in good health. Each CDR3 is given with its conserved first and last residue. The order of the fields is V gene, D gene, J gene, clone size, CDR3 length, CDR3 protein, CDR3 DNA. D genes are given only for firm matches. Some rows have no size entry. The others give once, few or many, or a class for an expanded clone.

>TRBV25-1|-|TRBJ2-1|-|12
CASSERGNEQFF
TGTGCCAGCAGTGAAAGAGGGAATGAGCAGTTCTTC
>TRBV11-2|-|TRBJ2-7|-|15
CASSLILRGSYEQYF
TGTGCCAGCAGCTTAATACTTCGGGGATCCTACGAGCAGTACTTC
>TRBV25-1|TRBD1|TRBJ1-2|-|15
CASGFRDRGIYGYTF
TGTGCCAGCGGATTCAGGGACAGGGGGATCTATGGCTACACCTTC
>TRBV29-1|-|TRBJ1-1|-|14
CSVKLTRGNTEAFF
TGCAGCGTAAAACTGACCCGCGGGAACACTGAAGCTTTCTTT
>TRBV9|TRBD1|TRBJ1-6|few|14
CASSFRDRDSPLHF
TGTGCCAGCAGCTTCCGGGACAGGGATTCACCCCTCCACTTT
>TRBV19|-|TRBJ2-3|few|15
CASSIDPPRRGTQYF
TGTGCCAGTAGTATAGATCCCCCCAGGCGAGGTACGCAGTATTTT
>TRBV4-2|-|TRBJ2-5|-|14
CASSQAGPQETQYF
TGTGCCAGCAGCCAAGCGGGACCCCAAGAGACCCAGTACTTC
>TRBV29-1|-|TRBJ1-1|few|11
CSVEANTEAFF
TGCAGCGTTGAGGCGAACACTGAAGCTTTCTTT
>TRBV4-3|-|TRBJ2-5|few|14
CASSQERGIETQYF
TGCGCCAGCAGCCAAGAGAGGGGAATTGAGACCCAGTACTTC
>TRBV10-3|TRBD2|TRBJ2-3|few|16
CAISGGPAGARDTQYF
TGTGCCATCAGTGGGGGGCCAGCGGGAGCGAGGGATACGCAGTATTTT
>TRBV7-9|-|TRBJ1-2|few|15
CASSLGEQANYGYTF
TGTGCCAGCAGCTTAGGGGAACAGGCTAACTATGGCTACACCTTC
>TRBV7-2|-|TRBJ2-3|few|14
CASSWPGNTDTQYF
TGTGCCAGCAGCTGGCCGGGGAACACAGATACGCAGTATTTT
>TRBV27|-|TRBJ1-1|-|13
CASSSWGNTEAFF
TGTGCCAGCAGTTCGTGGGGGAACACTGAAGCTTTCTTT
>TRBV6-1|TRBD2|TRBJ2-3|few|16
CASSVYLAGGTDTQYF
TGTGCCAGCAGTGTATACTTAGCGGGGGGTACAGATACGCAGTATTTT
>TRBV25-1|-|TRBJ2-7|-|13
CASSGTPSYEQYF
TGTGCCAGCAGTGGAACACCGTCCTACGAGCAGTACTTC
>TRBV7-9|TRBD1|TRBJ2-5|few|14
CASTHRGFGETQYF
TGTGCCAGCACTCACAGGGGATTTGGAGAGACCCAGTACTTC
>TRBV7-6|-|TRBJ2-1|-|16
CASSHFSGVGGKEQFF
TGTGCCAGCAGCCACTTTTCCGGAGTGGGCGGGAAGGAGCAGTTCTTC